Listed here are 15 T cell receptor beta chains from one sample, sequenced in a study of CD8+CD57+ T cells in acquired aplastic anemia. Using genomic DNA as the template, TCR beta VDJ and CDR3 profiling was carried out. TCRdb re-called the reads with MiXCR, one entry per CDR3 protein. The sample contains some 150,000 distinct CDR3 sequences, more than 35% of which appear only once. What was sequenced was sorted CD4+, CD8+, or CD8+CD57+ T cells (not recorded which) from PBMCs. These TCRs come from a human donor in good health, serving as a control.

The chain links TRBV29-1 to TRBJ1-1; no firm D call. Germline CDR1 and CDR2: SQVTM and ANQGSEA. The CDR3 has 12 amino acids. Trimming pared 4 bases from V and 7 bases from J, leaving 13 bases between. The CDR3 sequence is CSVGAVGIEAFF. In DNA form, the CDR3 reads TGCAGCGTTGGGGCCGTCGGGATTGAAGCTTTCTTT.

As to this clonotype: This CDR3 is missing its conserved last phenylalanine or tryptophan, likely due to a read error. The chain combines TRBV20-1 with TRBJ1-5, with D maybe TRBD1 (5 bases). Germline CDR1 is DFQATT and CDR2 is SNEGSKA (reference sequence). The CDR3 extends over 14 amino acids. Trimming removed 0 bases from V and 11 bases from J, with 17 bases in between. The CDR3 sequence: CSARDVRGSQAQHL. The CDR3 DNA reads TGCAGTGCTAGAGATGTCCGGGGTTCACAGGCCCAGCATCTT.

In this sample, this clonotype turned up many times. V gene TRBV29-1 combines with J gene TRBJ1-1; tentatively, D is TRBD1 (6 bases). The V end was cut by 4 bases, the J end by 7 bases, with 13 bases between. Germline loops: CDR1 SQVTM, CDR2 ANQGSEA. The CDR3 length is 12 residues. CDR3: CSVGIRGGEAFF. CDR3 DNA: TGCAGCGTTGGAATCCGAGGGGGTGAAGCTTTCTTT.

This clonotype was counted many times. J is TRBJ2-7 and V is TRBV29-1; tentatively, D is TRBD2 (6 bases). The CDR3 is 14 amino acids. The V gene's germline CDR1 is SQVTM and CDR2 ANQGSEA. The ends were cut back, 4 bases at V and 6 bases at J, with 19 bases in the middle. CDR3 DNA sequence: TGCAGCGTTGTGGGGGGAAGGGATTGGTCCGAGCAGTACTTC. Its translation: CSVVGGRDWSEQYF.

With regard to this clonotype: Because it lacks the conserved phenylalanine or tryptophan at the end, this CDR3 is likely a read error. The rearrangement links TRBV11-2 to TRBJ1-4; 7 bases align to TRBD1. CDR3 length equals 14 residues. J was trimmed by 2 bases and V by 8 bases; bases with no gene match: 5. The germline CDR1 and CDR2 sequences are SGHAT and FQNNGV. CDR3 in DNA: TGTGCCAGCCGACTGACAGGGACTAATGAAAAACTGTTTTAT. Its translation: CASRLTGTNEKLFY.

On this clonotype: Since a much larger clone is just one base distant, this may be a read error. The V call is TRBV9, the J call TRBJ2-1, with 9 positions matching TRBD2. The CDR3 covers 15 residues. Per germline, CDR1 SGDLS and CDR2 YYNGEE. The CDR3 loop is CASGVVGVAGEEQFF. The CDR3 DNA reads TGTGCCAGCGGCGTAGTCGGAGTAGCGGGGGAGGAGCAGTTCTTC. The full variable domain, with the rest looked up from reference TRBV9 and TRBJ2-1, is DSGVTQTPKHLITATGQRVTLRCSPRSGDLSVYWYQQSLDQGLQFLIQYYNGEERAKGNILERFSAQQFPDLHSELNLSSLELGDSALYFCASGVVGVAGEEQFFGPGTRLTVL.

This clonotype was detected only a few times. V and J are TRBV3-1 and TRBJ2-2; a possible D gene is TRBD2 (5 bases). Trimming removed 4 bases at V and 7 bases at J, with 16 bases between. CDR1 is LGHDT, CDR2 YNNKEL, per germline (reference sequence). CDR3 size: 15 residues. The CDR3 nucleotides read TGTGCCAGCAGCCGAACGGGGAAAAAGAGCGGGGAGCTGTTTTTT. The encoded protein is CASSRTGKKSGELFF.

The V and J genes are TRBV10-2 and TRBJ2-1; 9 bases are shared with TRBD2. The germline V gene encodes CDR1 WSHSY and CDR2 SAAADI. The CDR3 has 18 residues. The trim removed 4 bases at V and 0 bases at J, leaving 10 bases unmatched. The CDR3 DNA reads TGCGCCAGCAGTGCGCCAGCGGGGGGCCTCAGCTCCTACAATGAGCAGTTCTTC. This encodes CASSAPAGGLSSYNEQFF.

The DNA of the CDR3 is TGCAGCGTCGCCTCCTCTCCGGATGGCTACACCTTC. Residues: CSVASSPDGYTF. The V call is TRBV29-1, the J call TRBJ1-2; D is undetermined. The V gene's germline CDR1 is SQVTM and CDR2 ANQGSEA. The V and J ends lost 6 bases and 6 bases respectively, with 14 bases between them. The CDR3 loop spans 12 amino acids.

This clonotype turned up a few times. Here the CDR3 reads CASSLLAGGKETQYF. CDR3 in DNA: TGTGCCAGCAGTTTACTTGCGGGGGGTAAAGAGACCCAGTACTTC. This rearrangement joins TRBV28 to TRBJ2-5; the match to TRBD2 covers 8 bases. This CDR3 comprises 15 residues. With V trimmed by 2 bases and J by 3 bases, 5 bases remained unmatched. Germline V gene sequence: CDR1 MDHEN, CDR2 SYDVKM. Supplemented by reference TRBV28 and TRBJ2-5, the full variable domain reads DVKVTQSSRYLVKRTGEKVFLECVQDMDHENMFWYRQDPGLGLRLIYFSYDVKMKEKGDIPEGYSVSREKKERFSLILESASTNQTSMYLCASSLLAGGKETQYFGPGTRLLVL.

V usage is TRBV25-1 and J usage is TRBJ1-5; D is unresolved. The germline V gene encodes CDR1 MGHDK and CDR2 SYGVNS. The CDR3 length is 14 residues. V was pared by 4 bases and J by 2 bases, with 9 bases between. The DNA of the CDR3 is TGTGCCAGCAGTGCTGCTAACGGCAATCAGCCCCAGCATTTT. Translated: CASSAANGNQPQHF. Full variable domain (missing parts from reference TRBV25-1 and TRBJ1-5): EADIYQTPRYLVIGTGKKITLECSQTMGHDKMYWYQQDPGMELHLIHYSYGVNSTEKGDLSSESTVSRIRTEHFPLTLESARPSHTSQYLCASSAANGNQPQHFGDGTRLSIL.

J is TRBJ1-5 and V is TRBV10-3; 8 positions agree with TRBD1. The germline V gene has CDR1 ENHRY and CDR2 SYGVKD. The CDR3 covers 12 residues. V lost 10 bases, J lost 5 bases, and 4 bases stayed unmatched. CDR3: CATDRGYQPQHF. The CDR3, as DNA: TGTGCCACTGACAGGGGTTATCAGCCCCAGCATTTT.

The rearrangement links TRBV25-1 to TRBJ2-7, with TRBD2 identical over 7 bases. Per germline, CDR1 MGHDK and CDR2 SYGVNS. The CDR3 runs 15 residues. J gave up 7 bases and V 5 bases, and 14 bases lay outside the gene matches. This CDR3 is CASSSTPREAGEQYF. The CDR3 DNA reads TGTGCCAGCAGTAGTACCCCCCGGGAAGCGGGGGAGCAGTACTTC.

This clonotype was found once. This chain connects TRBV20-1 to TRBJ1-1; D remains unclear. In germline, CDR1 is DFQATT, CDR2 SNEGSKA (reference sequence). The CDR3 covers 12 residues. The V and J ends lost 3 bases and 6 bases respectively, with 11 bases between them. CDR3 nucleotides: TGCAGTGCTAGCAAAGAGAGGGCTGAAGCTTTCTTT. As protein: CSASKERAEAFF.

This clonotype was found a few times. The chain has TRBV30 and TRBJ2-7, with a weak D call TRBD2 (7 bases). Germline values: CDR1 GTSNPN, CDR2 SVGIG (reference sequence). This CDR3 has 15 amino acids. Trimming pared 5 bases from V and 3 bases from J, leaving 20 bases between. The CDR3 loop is CAWAIRGALNYEQYF. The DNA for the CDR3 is TGTGCCTGGGCCATTCGGGGGGCCCTAAACTACGAGCAGTACTTC.